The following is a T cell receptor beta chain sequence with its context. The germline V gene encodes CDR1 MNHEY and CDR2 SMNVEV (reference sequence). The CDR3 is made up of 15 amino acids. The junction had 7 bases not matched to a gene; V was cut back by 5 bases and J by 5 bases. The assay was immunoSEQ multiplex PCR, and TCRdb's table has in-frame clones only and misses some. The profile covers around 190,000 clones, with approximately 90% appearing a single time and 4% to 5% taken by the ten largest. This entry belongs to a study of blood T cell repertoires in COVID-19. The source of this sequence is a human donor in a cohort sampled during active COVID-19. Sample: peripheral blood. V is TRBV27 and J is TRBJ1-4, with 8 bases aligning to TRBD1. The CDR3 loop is CASSAYRGGNEKLFF. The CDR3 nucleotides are TGTGCCAGCAGTGCGTACAGGGGGGGAAATGAAAAACTGTTTTTT.